Below are 12 T cell receptor beta chains sequenced from a single sample in a study of T cells expressing NK-cell markers. Each CDR3 protein gets one entry in TCRdb, which reprocessed the 5' RACE reads and gives no DNA. This table holds about 400,000 distinct CDR3 sequences. Input material: blood T cells: a sorted CD56 or NKG2C T cell subset, CD4+ or CD8+ T cells, or bulk PBMC T cells (not recorded which). The source of these receptors is a woman in her forties or fifties in good health.

This chain links TRBV6-5 with TRBJ2-3; as DNA is missing, the TRBD2 call by TCRdb cannot be tested. Germline-derived CDR1 and CDR2 are MNHEY and SVGAGI. This CDR3 is built from 16 residues. The CDR3 protein is CASSLGTSGRSDTQYF.

The chain links TRBV9 to TRBJ1-1. CDR3 length: 16 residues. Germline-derived CDR1 and CDR2 are SGDLS and YYNGEE. This CDR3 is CASSSNRQGGITEAFF.

The chain employs TRBV11-2 and TRBJ2-1. Germline CDR1 and CDR2: SGHAT and FQNNGV. This CDR3 has 17 residues. CDR3 loop: CASSLAVGSSSYNEQFF.

This chain joins TRBV10-1 and TRBJ2-2; without DNA, the TCRdb call of TRBD1 cannot be checked. The CDR3 spans 14 residues. The germline CDR1 and CDR2 sequences are WNHNN and SYGVQD (reference sequence). The CDR3 sequence: CASSGRGGTGELFF.

V usage is TRBV5-1 and J usage is TRBJ2-7; with no DNA, the TCRdb D assignment of TRBD1 cannot be verified. The CDR3 runs 14 residues. CDR1 SGHRS and CDR2 YFSETQ come from the germline V gene. CDR3 protein: CASQVQGDFYEQYF.

V is TRBV7-9 and J is TRBJ1-1; no DNA is available, so the TRBD1 call from TCRdb remains unchecked. This CDR3 is 14 amino acids long. Germline V gene lookup returns CDR1 SEHNR and CDR2 FQNEAQ (reference sequence). Here the CDR3 reads CASSMTGGWTEAFF.

The chain couples TRBV12-3 or TRBV12-4 to TRBJ2-1; TCRdb gives TRBD2 as the D gene, but with no DNA this cannot be confirmed. The CDR3 length is 12 residues. The CDR3 reads CASSWTFNEQFF.

The chain couples TRBV11-2 to TRBJ2-2; the TCRdb call, TRBD1, lacks DNA for checking. Germline CDR1 is SGHAT and CDR2 is FQNNGV. The CDR3 is 17 amino acids. This CDR3 is CASSEGRGRQNTGELFF.

The chain is built from TRBV6-6 and TRBJ2-5. This CDR3 contains 15 residues. Germline loops: CDR1 MNHNY, CDR2 SVGAGI (reference sequence). The CDR3 loop is CASTFSGRSQETQYF.

The chain uses TRBV20-1 and TRBJ2-3; TCRdb's assignment of TRBD2 cannot be checked, as there is no DNA. This CDR3 is 15 amino acids long. Germline V gene sequence: CDR1 DFQATT, CDR2 SNEGSKA (reference sequence). This CDR3 reads CSASSASGTTDTQYF.

The rearrangement uses TRBV7-9 and TRBJ2-1; no DNA is available, so the TRBD2 call from TCRdb remains unchecked. The CDR3 length is 15 residues. Germline CDR1 is SEHNR and CDR2 is FQNEAQ (reference sequence). CDR3 residues: CASLTGAGGKVEQFF.

The chain employs TRBV7-9 and TRBJ2-2; there is no DNA to check the TCRdb D call of TRBD1. The CDR3 covers 15 residues. The germline gives CDR1 SEHNR, CDR2 FQNEAQ (reference sequence). CDR3 residues: CASSWTGANTGELFF.